This T cell receptor beta chain appears in the sequencing data of a study of cytomegalovirus exposure and HLA in healthy donors. Study-level results: In vitro experiments confirmed that three CMV-associated chains were specific for CMV antigens. Reportedly, TCR beta sequences accurately predicted HLA-A and HLA-B alleles in most subjects. Apparent HLA restriction characterized most CMV-associated TCR beta chains in a later analysis.

PCR amplification relied on 60 Vbeta primers (plus 13 Jbeta primers). Here immunoSEQ multiplex PCR was the method, and the copy in TCRdb shows in-frame clones only, minus some. The sample includes about 90,000 clones, over 60% of them seen just once. Trimming cost V 4 bases and J 0 bases; bases outside gene matches: 8. The CDR3 extends over 15 amino acids. Germline V lookup: CDR1 SQVTM, CDR2 ANQGSEA. This clone was seen only a few times. Its antigen is unknown. The gene calls are TRBV29-1 and TRBJ1-1, with 7 bases identical to TRBD1. The sequenced sample was PBMCs. The clonotype originates from a woman aged 45-65 years in good health and CMV-seropositive. The CDR3, as DNA: TGCAGCGTTGGTTTGGGACAGCTTATGAACACTGAAGCTTTCTTT. It encodes CSVGLGQLMNTEAFF.